The entry below gives a single T cell receptor beta chain sequence along with its context. The record originates from a study of cytomegalovirus exposure and HLA in healthy donors. PCR used 60 Vbeta primers and 13 Jbeta primers. The repertoire was sequenced with immunoSEQ multiplex PCR; TCRdb's copy has only in-frame clones and lacks some. The profile shows over 250,000 clones, under 80% of them singletons. The receptor's source is a female donor in good health and CMV-seronegative. Sequenced sample: PBMCs.

In nucleotides, the CDR3 is TGTGCCAGCAGGGACCGAGCGGGAGGTTTACTCGAGCAGTACTTC. Protein: CASRDRAGGLLEQYF. This chain connects TRBV6-1 to TRBJ2-7; 9 nucleotides line up with TRBD2. Trimming took 6 bases from V and 6 from J; bases not matched to a gene: 12. CDR3 length equals 15 residues. Germline V CDR1 and CDR2: MNHNS, SASEGT.